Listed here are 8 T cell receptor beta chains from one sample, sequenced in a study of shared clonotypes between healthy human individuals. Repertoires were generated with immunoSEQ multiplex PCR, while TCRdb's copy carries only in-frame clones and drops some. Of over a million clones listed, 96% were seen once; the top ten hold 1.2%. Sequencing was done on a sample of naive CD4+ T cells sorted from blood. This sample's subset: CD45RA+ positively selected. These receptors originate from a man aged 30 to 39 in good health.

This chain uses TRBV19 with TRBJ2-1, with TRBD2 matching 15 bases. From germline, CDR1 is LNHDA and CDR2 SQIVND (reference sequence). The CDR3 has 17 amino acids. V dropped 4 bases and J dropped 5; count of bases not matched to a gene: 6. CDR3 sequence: CASSTGLAGGPNNEQFF. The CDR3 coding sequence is TGTGCCAGTAGTACGGGACTAGCGGGAGGCCCGAACAATGAGCAGTTCTTC. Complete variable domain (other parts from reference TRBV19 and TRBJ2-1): DGGITQSPKYLFRKEGQNVTLSCEQNLNHDAMYWYRQDPGQGLRLIYYSQIVNDFQKGDIAEGYSVSREKKESFPLTVTSAQKNPTAFYLCASSTGLAGGPNNEQFFGPGTRLTVL.

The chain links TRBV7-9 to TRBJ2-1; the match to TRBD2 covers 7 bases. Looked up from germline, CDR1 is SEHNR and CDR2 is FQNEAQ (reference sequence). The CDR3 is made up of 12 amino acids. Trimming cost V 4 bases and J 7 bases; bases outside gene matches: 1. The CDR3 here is CASSWTRNEQFF. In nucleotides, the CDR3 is TGTGCCAGCAGCTGGACTAGGAATGAGCAGTTCTTC. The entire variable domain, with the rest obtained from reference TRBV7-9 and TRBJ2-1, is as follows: DTGVSQNPRHKITKRGQNVTFRCDPISEHNRLYWYRQTLGQGPEFLTYFQNEAQLEKSRLLSDRFSAERPKGSFSTLEIQRTEQGDSAMYLCASSWTRNEQFFGPGTRLTVL.

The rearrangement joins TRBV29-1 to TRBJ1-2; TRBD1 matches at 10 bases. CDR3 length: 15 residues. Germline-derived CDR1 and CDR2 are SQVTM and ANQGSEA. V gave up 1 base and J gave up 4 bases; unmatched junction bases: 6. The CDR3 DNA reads TGCAGCGTTGAAGCCAGGACAGGGGGAGGCTATGGCTACACCTTC. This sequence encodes CSVEARTGGGYGYTF.

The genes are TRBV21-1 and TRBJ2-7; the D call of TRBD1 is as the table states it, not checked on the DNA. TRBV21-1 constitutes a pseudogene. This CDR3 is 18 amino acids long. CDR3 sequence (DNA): TGTGCCAGCAGCACCCTCTCGCCTAGCTGGTGGGGACACTACGAGCAGTACTTC. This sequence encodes CASSTLSPSWWGHYEQYF.

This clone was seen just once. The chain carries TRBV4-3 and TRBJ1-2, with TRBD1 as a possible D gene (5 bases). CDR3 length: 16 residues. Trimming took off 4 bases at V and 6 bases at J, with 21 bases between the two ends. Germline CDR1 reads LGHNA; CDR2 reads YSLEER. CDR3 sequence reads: CASSPEVPIEGHGYTF. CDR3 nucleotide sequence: TGCGCCAGCAGCCCAGAAGTCCCGATTGAGGGGCATGGCTACACCTTC.

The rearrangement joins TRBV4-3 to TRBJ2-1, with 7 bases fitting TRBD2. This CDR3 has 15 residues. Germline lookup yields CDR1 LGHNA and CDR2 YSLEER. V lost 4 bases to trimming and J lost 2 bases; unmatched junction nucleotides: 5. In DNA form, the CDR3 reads TGCGCCAGCAGCCGATGGGGACTAACCTACAATGAGCAGTTCTTC. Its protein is CASSRWGLTYNEQFF.

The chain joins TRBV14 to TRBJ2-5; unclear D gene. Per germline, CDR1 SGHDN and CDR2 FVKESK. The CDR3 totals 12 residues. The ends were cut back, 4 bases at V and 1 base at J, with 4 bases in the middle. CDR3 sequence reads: CASSLSQETQYF. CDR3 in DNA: TGTGCCAGCAGCCTTTCCCAAGAGACCCAGTACTTC.

CDR3 bases: TGTGCCAGCAGCTCCAGAATGACTAGCGGAGCAGGGAATGAGCAGTTCTTC. Translated, it gives CASSSRMTSGAGNEQFF. The chain recombines TRBV7-9 with TRBJ2-1, with 9 bases fitting TRBD2. The CDR3 totals 17 residues. Germline V CDR1 and CDR2: SEHNR, FQNEAQ (reference sequence). J gave up 7 bases and V 4 bases, and 14 bases lay outside the gene matches.